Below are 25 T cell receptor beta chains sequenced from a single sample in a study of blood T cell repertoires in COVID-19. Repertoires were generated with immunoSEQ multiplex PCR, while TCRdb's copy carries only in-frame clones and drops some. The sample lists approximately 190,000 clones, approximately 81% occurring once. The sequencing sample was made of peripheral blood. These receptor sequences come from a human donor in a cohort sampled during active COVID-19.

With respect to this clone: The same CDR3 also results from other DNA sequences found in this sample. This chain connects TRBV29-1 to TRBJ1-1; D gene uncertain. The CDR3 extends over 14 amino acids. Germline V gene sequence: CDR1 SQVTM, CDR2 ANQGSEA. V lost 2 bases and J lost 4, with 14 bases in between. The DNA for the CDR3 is TGCAGCGTTGAAAAATTTTTAGCCCCCACTGAAGCTTTCTTT. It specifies CSVEKFLAPTEAFF.

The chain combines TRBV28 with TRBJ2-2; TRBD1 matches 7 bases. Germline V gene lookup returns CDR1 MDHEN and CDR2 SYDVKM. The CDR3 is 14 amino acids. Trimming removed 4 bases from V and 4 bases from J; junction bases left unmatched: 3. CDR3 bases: TGTGCCAGCAGTTCCCGGGACAGCACCGGGGAGCTGTTTTTT. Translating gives CASSSRDSTGELFF.

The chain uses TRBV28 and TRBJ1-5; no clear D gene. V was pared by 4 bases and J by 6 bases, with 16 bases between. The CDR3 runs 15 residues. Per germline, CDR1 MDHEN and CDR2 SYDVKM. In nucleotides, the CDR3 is TGTGCCAGCAGTTCCCCCTCGGGAGGGCGTCAGCCCCAGCATTTT. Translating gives CASSSPSGGRQPQHF. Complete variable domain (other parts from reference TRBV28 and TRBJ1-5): DVKVTQSSRYLVKRTGEKVFLECVQDMDHENMFWYRQDPGLGLRLIYFSYDVKMKEKGDIPEGYSVSREKKERFSLILESASTNQTSMYLCASSSPSGGRQPQHFGDGTRLSIL.

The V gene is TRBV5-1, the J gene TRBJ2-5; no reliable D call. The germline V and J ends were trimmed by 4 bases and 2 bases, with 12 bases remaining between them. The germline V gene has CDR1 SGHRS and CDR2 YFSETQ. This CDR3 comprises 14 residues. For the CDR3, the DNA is TGCGCCAGCAGCCCCCAGCAGGTTCAAGAGACCCAGTACTTC. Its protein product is CASSPQQVQETQYF.

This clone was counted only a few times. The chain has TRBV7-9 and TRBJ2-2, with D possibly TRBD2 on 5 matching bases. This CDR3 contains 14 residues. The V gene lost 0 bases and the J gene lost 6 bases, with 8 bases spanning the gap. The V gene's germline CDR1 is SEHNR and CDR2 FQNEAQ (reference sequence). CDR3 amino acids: CASSLAEASGELFF. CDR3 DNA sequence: TGTGCCAGCAGCTTAGCGGAGGCATCCGGGGAGCTGTTTTTT.

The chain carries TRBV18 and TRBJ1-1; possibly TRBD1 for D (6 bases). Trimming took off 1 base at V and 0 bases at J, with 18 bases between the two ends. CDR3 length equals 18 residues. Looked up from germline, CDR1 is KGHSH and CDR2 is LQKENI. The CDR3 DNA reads TGTGCCAGCTCACCACTTGAGACAGGAAGTCCCATGAACACTGAAGCTTTCTTT. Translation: CASSPLETGSPMNTEAFF.

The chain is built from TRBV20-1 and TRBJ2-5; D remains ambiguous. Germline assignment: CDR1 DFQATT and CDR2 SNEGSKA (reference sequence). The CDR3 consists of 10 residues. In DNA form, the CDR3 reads TGCAGCGCGCTCACCGGGACCCAGTACTTC. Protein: CSALTGTQYF.

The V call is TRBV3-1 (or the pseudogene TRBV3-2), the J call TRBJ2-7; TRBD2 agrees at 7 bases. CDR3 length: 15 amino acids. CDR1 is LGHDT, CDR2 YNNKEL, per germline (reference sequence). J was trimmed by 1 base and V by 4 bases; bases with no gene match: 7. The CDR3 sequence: CASSLEGLGSYEQYF. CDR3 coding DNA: TGTGCCAGCAGCCTAGAAGGACTAGGGTCCTACGAGCAGTACTTC.

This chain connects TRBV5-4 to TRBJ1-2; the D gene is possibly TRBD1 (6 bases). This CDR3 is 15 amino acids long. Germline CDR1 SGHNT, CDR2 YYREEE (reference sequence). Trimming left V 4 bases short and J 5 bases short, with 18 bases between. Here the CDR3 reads CASSKGTGTNYGYTF. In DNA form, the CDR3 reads TGTGCCAGCAGCAAGGGTACAGGGACCAATTATGGCTACACCTTC.

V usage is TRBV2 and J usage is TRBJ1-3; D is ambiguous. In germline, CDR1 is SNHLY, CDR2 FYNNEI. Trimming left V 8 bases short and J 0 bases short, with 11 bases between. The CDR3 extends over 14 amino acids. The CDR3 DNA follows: TGTGCCAGCTCAAGGGAGTACTCTGGAAACACCATATATTTT. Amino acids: CASSREYSGNTIYF.

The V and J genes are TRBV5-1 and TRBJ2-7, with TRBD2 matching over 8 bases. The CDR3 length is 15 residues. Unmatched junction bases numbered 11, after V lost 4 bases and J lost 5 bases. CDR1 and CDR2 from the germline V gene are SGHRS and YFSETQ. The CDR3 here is CASSPPTGGVNEQYF. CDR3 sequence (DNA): TGCGCCAGCAGCCCCCCGACGGGGGGGGTAAACGAGCAGTACTTC. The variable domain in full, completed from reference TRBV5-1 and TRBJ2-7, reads KAGVTQTPRYLIKTRGQQVTLSCSPISGHRSVSWYQQTPGQGLQFLFEYFSETQRNKGNFPGRFSGRQFSNSRSEMNVSTLELGDSALYLCASSPPTGGVNEQYFGPGTRLTVT.

The CDR3 region is CASSLNSQGNSPLHF. The CDR3 DNA is TGCGCCAGCAGCTTAAACTCACAGGGGAATTCACCCCTCCACTTT. The V gene is TRBV5-1, the J gene TRBJ1-6; 7 bases are shared with TRBD1. Germline CDR1 and CDR2: SGHRS and YFSETQ. The CDR3 sequence is 15 residues long. V shed 2 bases, J shed 7 bases, and the junction held 6 bases outside the gene matches.

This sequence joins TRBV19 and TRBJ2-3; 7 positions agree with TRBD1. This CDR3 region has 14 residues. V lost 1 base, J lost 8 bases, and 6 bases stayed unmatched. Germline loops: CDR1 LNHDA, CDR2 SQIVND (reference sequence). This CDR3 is CASSIVTGETTQYF. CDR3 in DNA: TGTGCCAGTAGTATAGTTACAGGGGAGACTACGCAGTATTTT.

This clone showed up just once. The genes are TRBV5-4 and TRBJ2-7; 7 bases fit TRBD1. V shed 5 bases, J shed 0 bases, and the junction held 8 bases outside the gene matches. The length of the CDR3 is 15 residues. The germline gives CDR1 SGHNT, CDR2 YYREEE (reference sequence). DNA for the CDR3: TGTGCCAGCAGACCGGACAGGACGAGCTCCTACGAGCAGTACTTC. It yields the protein CASRPDRTSSYEQYF.

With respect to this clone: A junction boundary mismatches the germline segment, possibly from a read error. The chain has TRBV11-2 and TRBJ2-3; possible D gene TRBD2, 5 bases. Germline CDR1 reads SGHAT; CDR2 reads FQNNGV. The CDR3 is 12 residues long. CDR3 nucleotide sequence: TGTGCCAGCAGCTCCCTCGTCGCGGCGACTATTTTT. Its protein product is CASSSLVAATIF.

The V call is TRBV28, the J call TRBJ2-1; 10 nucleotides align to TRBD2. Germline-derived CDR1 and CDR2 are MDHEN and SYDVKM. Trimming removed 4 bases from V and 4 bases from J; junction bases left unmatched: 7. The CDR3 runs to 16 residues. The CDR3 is CASSSKLAGRYNEQFF. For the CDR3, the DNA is TGTGCCAGCAGTTCCAAACTAGCGGGGAGGTACAATGAGCAGTTCTTC. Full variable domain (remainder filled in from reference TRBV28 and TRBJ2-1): DVKVTQSSRYLVKRTGEKVFLECVQDMDHENMFWYRQDPGLGLRLIYFSYDVKMKEKGDIPEGYSVSREKKERFSLILESASTNQTSMYLCASSSKLAGRYNEQFFGPGTRLTVL.

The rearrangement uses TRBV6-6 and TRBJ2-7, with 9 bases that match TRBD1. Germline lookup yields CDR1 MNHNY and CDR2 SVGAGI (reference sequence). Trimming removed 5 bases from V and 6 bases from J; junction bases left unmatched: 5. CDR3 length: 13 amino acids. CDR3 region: CASSGTGSAEQYV. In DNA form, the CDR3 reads TGTGCCAGCAGTGGGACAGGGTCCGCCGAGCAGTACGTC.

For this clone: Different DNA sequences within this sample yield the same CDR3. The CDR3 nucleotides read TGTGCCAGCTCACCAGGGCCAGATACGCAGTATTTT. Amino acid sequence: CASSPGPDTQYF. The chain employs TRBV18 and TRBJ2-3; no clear D. Trimming removed 2 bases at V and 4 bases at J, with 4 bases between. The germline V gene encodes CDR1 KGHSH and CDR2 LQKENI. The CDR3 runs 12 residues.

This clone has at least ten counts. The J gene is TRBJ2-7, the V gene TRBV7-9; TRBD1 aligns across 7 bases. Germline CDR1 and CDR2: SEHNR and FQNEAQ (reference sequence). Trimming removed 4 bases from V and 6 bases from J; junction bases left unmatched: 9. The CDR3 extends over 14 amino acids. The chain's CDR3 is CASSSGQVSGEQYF. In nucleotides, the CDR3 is TGTGCCAGCAGCTCCGGACAGGTGTCTGGCGAGCAGTACTTC.

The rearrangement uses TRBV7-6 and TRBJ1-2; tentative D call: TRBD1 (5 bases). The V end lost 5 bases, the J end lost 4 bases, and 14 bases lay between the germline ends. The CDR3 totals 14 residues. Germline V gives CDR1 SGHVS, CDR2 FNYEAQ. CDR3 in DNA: TGTGCCAGCAGCCCCTCCTCGACAGTCTATGGCTACACCTTC. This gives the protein CASSPSSTVYGYTF. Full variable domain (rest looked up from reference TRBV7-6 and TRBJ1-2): GAGVSQSPRYKVTKRGQDVALRCDPISGHVSLYWYRQALGQGPEFLTYFNYEAQQDKSGLPNDRFSAERPEGSISTLTIQRTEQRDSAMYRCASSPSSTVYGYTFGSGTRLTVV.

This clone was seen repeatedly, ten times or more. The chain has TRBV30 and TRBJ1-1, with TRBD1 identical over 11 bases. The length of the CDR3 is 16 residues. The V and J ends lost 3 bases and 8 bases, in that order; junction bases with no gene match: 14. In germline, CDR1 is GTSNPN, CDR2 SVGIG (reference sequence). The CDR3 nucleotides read TGTGCCTGGAGCCCCACCGGGACAGGGGGTAGTAACGAAGCTTTCTTT. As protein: CAWSPTGTGGSNEAFF.

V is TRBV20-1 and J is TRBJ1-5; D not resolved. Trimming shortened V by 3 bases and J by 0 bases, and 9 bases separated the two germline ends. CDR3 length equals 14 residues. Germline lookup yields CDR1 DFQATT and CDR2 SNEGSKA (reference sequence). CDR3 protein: CSASARYSNQPQHF. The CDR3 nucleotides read TGCAGTGCTAGTGCGCGGTATAGCAATCAGCCCCAGCATTTT.

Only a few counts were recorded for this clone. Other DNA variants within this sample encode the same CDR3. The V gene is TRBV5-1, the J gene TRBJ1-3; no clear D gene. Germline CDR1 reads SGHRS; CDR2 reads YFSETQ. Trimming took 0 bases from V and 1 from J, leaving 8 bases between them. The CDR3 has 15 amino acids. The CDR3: CASSLGSGSGNTIYF. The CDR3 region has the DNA TGCGCCAGCAGCTTGGGGTCGGGTTCTGGAAACACCATATATTTT.

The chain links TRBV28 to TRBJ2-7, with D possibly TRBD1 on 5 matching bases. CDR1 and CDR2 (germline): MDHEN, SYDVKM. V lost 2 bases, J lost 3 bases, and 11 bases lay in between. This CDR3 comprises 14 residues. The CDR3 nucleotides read TGTGCCAGCAGTTTAGGGGCAGGGATCTACGAGCAGTACTTC. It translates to CASSLGAGIYEQYF.

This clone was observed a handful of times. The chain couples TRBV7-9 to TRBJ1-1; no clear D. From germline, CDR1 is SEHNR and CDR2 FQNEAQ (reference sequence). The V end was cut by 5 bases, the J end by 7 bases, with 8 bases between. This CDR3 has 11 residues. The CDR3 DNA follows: TGTGCCAGCAGCCCCGAACATGAAGCTTTCTTT. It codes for CASSPEHEAFF.